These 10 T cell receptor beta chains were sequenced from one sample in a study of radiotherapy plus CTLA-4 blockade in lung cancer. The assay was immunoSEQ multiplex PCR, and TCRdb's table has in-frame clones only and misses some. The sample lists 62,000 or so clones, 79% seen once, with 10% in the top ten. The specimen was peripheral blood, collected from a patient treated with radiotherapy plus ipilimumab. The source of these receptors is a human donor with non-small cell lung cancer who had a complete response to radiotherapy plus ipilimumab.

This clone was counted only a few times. The CDR3 nucleotides read TGTGCCAGCAGCTTAAACCCCCTTGGACAGGGTAAGGGTACGCAGTATTTT. Residues: CASSLNPLGQGKGTQYF. The chain recombines TRBV11-2 with TRBJ2-3; TRBD1 matches at 8 bases. The CDR3 has 17 amino acids. Germline CDR1 SGHAT, CDR2 FQNNGV. V trimming: 2 bases; J trimming: 8 bases; junction bases outside the gene matches: 15. The whole variable domain, filled in from reference TRBV11-2 and TRBJ2-3, reads EAGVAQSPRYKIIEKRQSVAFWCNPISGHATLYWYQQILGQGPKLLIQFQNNGVVDDSQLPKDRFSAERLKGVDSTLKIQPAKLEDSAVYLCASSLNPLGQGKGTQYFGPGTRLTVL.

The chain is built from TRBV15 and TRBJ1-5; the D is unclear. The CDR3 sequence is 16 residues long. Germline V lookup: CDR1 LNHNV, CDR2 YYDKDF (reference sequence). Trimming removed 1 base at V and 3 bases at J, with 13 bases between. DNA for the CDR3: TGTGCCACCAGCAGAGCGGACGGGTCGAACAATCAGCCCCAGCATTTT. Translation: CATSRADGSNNQPQHF. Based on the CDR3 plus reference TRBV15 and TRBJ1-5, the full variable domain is DAMVIQNPRYQVTQFGKPVTLSCSQTLNHNVMYWYQQKSSQAPKLLFHYYDKDFNNEADTPDNFQSRRPNTSFCFLDIRSPGLGDTAMYLCATSRADGSNNQPQHFGDGTRLSIL.

As DNA, the CDR3 is TGTGCAAGTCGCTGGGGTGGGACAGGGGCCTTCAATGAGCAGTTCTTC. Protein product: CASRWGGTGAFNEQFF. The rearrangement uses TRBV12-2 and TRBJ2-1; the listed D gene, TRBD1, was not tested against the DNA. TRBV12-2 is annotated as a pseudogene. There are 16 residues in the CDR3.

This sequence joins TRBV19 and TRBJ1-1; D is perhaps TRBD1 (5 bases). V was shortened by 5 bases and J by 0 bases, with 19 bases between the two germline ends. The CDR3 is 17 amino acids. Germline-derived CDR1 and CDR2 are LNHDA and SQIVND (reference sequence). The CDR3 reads CASSASSGTVMNTEAFF. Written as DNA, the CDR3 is TGTGCCAGTAGTGCCTCCTCGGGGACCGTTATGAACACTGAAGCTTTCTTT.

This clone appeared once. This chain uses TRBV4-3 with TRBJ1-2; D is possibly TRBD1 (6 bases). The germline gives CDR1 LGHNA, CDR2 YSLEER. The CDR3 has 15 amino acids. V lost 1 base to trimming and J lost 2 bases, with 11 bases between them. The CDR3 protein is CASSQVARGNYGYTF. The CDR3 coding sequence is TGCGCCAGCAGCCAAGTGGCCAGGGGAAACTATGGCTACACCTTC.

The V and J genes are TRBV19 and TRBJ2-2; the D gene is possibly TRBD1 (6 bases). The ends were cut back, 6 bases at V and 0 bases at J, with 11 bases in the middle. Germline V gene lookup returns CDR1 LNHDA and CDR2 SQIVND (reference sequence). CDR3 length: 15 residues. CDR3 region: CASRTGQTNTGELFF. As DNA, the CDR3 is TGTGCCAGTAGAACCGGACAGACGAACACCGGGGAGCTGTTTTTT.

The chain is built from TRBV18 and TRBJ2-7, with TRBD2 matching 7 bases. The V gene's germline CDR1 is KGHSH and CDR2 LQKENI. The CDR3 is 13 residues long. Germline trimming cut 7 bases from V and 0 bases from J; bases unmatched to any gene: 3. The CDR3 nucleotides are TGTGCCAGCTTGGGGGGGGACTCCTACGAGCAGTACTTC. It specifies CASLGGDSYEQYF.

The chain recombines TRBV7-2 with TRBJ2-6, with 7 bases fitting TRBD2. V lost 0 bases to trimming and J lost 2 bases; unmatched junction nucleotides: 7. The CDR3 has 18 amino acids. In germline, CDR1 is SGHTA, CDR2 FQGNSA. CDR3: CASSLAPGRVTGANVLTF. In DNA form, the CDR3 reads TGTGCCAGCAGCTTAGCGCCTGGGAGGGTTACTGGGGCCAACGTCCTGACTTTC.

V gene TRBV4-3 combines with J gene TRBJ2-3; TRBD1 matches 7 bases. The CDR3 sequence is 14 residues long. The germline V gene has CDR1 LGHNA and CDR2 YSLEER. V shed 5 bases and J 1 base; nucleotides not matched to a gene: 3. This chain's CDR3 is CASSSGTGTDTQYF. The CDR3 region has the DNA TGCGCCAGCAGCTCTGGGACAGGCACAGATACGCAGTATTTT.

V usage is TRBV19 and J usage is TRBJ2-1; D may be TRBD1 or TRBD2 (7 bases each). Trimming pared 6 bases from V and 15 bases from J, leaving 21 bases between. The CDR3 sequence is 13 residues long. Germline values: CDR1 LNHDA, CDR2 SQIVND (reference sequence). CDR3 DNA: TGTGCCAGTAGCCCCCGGGGGAGGGGGCGTCGGTTCTTC. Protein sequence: CASSPRGRGRRFF.